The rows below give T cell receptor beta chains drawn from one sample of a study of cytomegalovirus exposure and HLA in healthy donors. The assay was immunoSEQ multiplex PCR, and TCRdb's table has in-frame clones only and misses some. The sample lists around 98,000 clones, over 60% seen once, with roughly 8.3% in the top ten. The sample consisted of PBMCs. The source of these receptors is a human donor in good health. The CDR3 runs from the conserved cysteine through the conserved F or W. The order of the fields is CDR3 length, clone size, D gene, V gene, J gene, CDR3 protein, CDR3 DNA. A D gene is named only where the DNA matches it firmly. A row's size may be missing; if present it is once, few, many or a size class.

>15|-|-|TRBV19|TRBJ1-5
CASSIWEQGNQPQHF
TGTGCCAGTAGTATATGGGAACAGGGCAATCAGCCCCAGCATTTT
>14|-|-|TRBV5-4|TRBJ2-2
CASRSGQNTGELFF
TGTGCCAGCAGATCGGGACAGAACACCGGGGAGCTGTTTTTT
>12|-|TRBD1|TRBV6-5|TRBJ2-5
CASNTGGKTQYF
TGTGCCAGCAATACAGGGGGGAAGACCCAGTACTTC
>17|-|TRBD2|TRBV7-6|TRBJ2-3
CASSLGSGGGLGSTQYF
TGTGCCAGCAGCTTAGGGTCGGGGGGAGGCCTCGGGAGTACGCAGTATTTT
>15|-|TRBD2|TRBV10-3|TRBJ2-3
CAISQPGLGADTQYF
TGTGCCATCAGCCAACCGGGACTAGGAGCAGATACGCAGTATTTT
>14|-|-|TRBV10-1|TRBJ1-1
CARDPDGGNTEAFF
TGCGCCAGGGACCCGGACGGGGGGAACACTGAAGCTTTCTTT
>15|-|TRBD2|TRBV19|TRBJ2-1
CASSTLAGTSNEQFF
TGTGCCAGTAGTACCCTAGCGGGAACAAGCAATGAGCAGTTCTTC
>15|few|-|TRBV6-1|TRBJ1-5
CASSEGGGWNQPQHF
TGTGCCAGCAGTGAAGGTGGAGGTTGGAATCAGCCCCAGCATTTT
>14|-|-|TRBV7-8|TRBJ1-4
CASSLNGVNEKLFF
TGTGCCAGCAGCTTGAACGGAGTCAATGAAAAACTGTTTTTT
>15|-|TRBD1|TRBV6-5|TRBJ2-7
CASSTTGTGFYEQYF
TGTGCCAGCAGTACGACCGGGACAGGCTTCTACGAGCAGTACTTC
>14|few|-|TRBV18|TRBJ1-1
CASSLIPTANEAFF
TGTGCCAGCTCACTAATCCCGACTGCGAATGAAGCTTTCTTT
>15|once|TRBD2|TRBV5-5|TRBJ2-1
CASSLLGGGYNEQFF
TGTGCCAGCAGCTTGTTAGGCGGGGGGTACAATGAGCAGTTCTTC
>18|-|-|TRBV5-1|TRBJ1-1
CASSLDLWGRGKNTEAFF
TGCGCCAGCAGCTTGGACTTGTGGGGCAGGGGAAAGAACACTGAAGCTTTCTTT
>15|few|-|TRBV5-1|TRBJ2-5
CASSLALPLQETQYF
TGCGCCAGCAGCTTGGCCCTACCGCTTCAAGAGACCCAGTACTTC
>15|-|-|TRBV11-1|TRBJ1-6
CASSLDAAANSPLHF
TGTGCCAGCAGCTTAGACGCGGCAGCTAATTCACCCCTCCACTTT
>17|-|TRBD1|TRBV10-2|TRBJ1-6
CASRGARGSSYNSPLHF
TGCGCCAGCAGGGGGGCCAGGGGGAGCTCCTATAATTCACCCCTCCACTTT
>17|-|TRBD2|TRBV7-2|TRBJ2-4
CASSLASGTIAKNIQYF
TGTGCCAGCAGCTTAGCTAGCGGGACAATAGCCAAAAACATTCAGTACTTC
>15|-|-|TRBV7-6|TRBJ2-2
CASSEASSYTGELFF
TGTGCCAGCAGCGAGGCGTCCAGTTACACCGGGGAGCTGTTTTTT